One sample yielded the 21 T cell receptor beta chains listed below, sequenced in a study of tumor and adjacent non-tumor tissue in lung cancer. Three rounds of nested PCR, following a modified ARM-PCR protocol, produced the TCRbeta library. TCRdb analysed the multiplex PCR reads with MiXCR anew, one entry per CDR3 protein. In the table there are 81,000 or so distinct CDR3 sequences, roughly 80% of which are singletons. This sample's RNA came from whole unsorted tissue. More than 3 cm separated this lung sample from the edge of the tumor. Source material: distant non-tumor lung tissue. The source is a man in his fifties or sixties with non-small cell lung cancer.

Notes on this clonotype: A read error may account for a junction end that differs from germline. The chain employs TRBV11-3 and TRBJ2-2; a weak D match, TRBD2 (7 bases). Germline CDR1 is SGHNT and CDR2 is YENEEA. The CDR3 consists of 18 residues. The chain's CDR3 is CASSSRGPGGYRARELFF. CDR3 in DNA: TGTGCCAGCAGCTCCAGGGGACCGGGAGGATACAGAGCCAGGGAACTGTTTTTT.

Details on this clonotype: At one of its ends the junction is not consistent with the germline gene, which may arise from a read error. J is TRBJ2-3 and V is TRBV11-3; possible D gene TRBD1, 5 bases. Germline V gene lookup returns CDR1 SGHNT and CDR2 YENEEA. The CDR3 extends over 13 amino acids. The CDR3 DNA reads as TGTGCCAGCACCTTTCAGGGTGCAGATACGCATTATTTT. Translated: CASTFQGADTHYF.

With regard to this clonotype: Compared with germline, one end of the junction differs, possibly owing to a read error. The V and J genes are TRBV6-2 or TRBV6-3 and TRBJ2-7, with 14 positions matching TRBD2. Germline CDR1 and CDR2: MNHEY and SVGEGT. This CDR3 is 16 amino acids long. CDR3 nucleotide sequence: TGTACCAGCAGTCCGGGACTAGCGGGAGCACTGGGCGAACAGTACTTC. It specifies CTSSPGLAGALGEQYF.

This clonotype was counted ten times or more. J is TRBJ1-5 and V is TRBV20-1; 9 bases match TRBD1. Germline lookup yields CDR1 DFQATT and CDR2 SNEGSKA (reference sequence). V lost 4 bases, J lost 8 bases, and 6 bases stayed unmatched. This CDR3 is built from 13 residues. The CDR3 here is CSAKGTGWEPQHF. In DNA, the CDR3 is TGCAGTGCTAAAGGGACAGGGTGGGAGCCCCAGCATTTT.

In regard to this clonotype: A junction boundary mismatches the germline segment, possibly from a read error. V gene TRBV12-3 or TRBV12-4 combines with J gene TRBJ2-1; 8 bases fit TRBD2. This CDR3 is built from 15 residues. CDR3 nucleotides: TGTGCCAGCAGCTCCGGGACTAGTGGTTACAATAAGCAGTTCTTC. It translates to CASSSGTSGYNKQFF.

V gene TRBV6-2 or TRBV6-3 combines with J gene TRBJ1-1; D gene ambiguous. In germline, CDR1 is MNHEY, CDR2 SVGEGT. The CDR3 loop spans 15 amino acids. V lost 9 bases and J lost 6, with 23 bases in between. In DNA, the CDR3 is TGTGCCAGGAACCTTCCGGTCCCACTCCCACCTGAAGCTTTCTTT. Protein: CARNLPVPLPPEAFF.

This clonotype was picked up many times. The chain joins TRBV6-1 to TRBJ2-7, with 9 bases matching TRBD1. This CDR3 has 12 residues. V lost 4 bases to trimming and J lost 7 bases; unmatched junction nucleotides: 2. CDR1 is MNHNS and CDR2 is SASEGT in the germline V gene. For the CDR3, the DNA is TGTGCCAGCAGTGTTGGACAGGGGGAGCAGTACTTC. This encodes CASSVGQGEQYF.

Details on this clonotype: A clone one base away is much larger, so this may be a read error. The genes are TRBV20-1 and TRBJ2-1; 10 bases fit TRBD1. The CDR3 loop spans 14 amino acids. CDR1 is DFQATT and CDR2 is SNEGSKA in the germline V gene (reference sequence). The chain's CDR3 is CSGIRDRGNKEQFF. The CDR3 DNA sequence: TGCAGTGGTATCCGGGACAGGGGAAACAAAGAGCAGTTCTTC.

The chain combines TRBV11-2 with TRBJ2-3; the D is unclear. Germline V gene sequence: CDR1 SGHAT, CDR2 FQNNGV. The CDR3 is 15 amino acids. Trimming removed 3 bases from V and 4 bases from J, with 14 bases in between. CDR3 region: CASSFFLELADTQYF. The CDR3, as DNA: TGTGCCAGCAGCTTTTTCCTAGAACTGGCAGATACGCAGTATTTT. Combining the CDR3 with reference TRBV11-2 and TRBJ2-3 gives the whole variable domain EAGVAQSPRYKIIEKRQSVAFWCNPISGHATLYWYQQILGQGPKLLIQFQNNGVVDDSQLPKDRFSAERLKGVDSTLKIQPAKLEDSAVYLCASSFFLELADTQYFGPGTRLTVL.

Comments on this clonotype: An end of the junction does not agree with germline; a read error may underlie this. The chain is built from TRBV11-2 and TRBJ1-1; D remains ambiguous. The CDR3 contains 14 residues. Germline V gives CDR1 SGHAT, CDR2 FQNNGV. The CDR3: CDSSSAGRDTEAFF. As DNA, the CDR3 is TGTGACAGCAGCTCAGCCGGGAGGGACACTGAAGCTTTCTTT.

As regards this clonotype: One junction end does not reproduce the germline sequence, and a read error may be involved. V and J are TRBV20-1 and TRBJ2-4; unclear D gene. The CDR3 has 19 residues. Germline V gene data show CDR1 as DFQATT and CDR2 as SNEGSKA (reference sequence). Here the CDR3 reads CSVRAVDRALHVAKNIQYF. CDR3 sequence (DNA): TGCAGTGTTAGAGCCGTCGACCGGGCCCTACATGTGGCCAAAAACATCCAGTACTTC.

Concerning this clonotype itself: A read error may explain this, as a much larger clone is one base away. The chain combines TRBV7-8 with TRBJ2-5; D is uncertain. Germline CDR1 is SGHVS and CDR2 is FQNEAQ. The CDR3 runs 12 residues. CDR3 nucleotides: TGTGCCAGCTGCTTAAGAAGGGAGACCCAGTACTTC. Its translation: CASCLRRETQYF.

For this clonotype: The final CDR3 position lacks the conserved phenylalanine or tryptophan, pointing to a likely read error. The chain employs TRBV6-2 or TRBV6-3 and TRBJ1-1; D is unresolved. V was clipped by 5 bases and J by 1 base, with 11 bases between them. The length of the CDR3 is 14 residues. Germline V CDR1 and CDR2: MNHEY, SVGEGT. The CDR3 spells CASSHTYGNTEAFI. Written as DNA, the CDR3 is TGTGCCAGCAGTCACACCTACGGGAACACTGAAGCTTTCATT.

This clonotype has just a few counts. This clone may be a read error of a much larger clone one base away. This rearrangement joins TRBV6-5 to TRBJ2-3; the match to TRBD1 covers 7 bases. This CDR3 spans 13 amino acids. Germline V gene data show CDR1 as MNHEY and CDR2 as SVGAGI. The CDR3 DNA follows: TGTGCCATCAGTTCGACAGGGAGAGATACGCAGTATTTT. Translated: CAISSTGRDTQYF.

This clonotype was counted a single time. Germline is not matched at one junction end, which may reflect a read error. V is TRBV12-5 and J is TRBJ2-3; either TRBD1 or TRBD2 may supply D (6 bases each). From germline, CDR1 is LGHNT and CDR2 FRNRAP. The CDR3 has 15 amino acids. CDR3 sequence (DNA): TGTGATAGTAGCCCGGGGGCCCGTAGCACAGATACGCAGTATTTT. Translated: CDSSPGARSTDTQYF.

This clonotype was detected many times. For the CDR3, the DNA is TGTGCCAGCAGTTTCGACGGGAGGAATGAGCAGTTCTTC. Its protein is CASSFDGRNEQFF. The chain couples TRBV12-3 or TRBV12-4 to TRBJ2-1; 7 nucleotides line up with TRBD2. J was trimmed by 7 bases and V by 3 bases; bases with no gene match: 3. This CDR3 contains 13 residues.

About this clonotype: This CDR3 fails to terminate in the conserved phenylalanine or tryptophan, so it likely reflects a read error. The V gene is TRBV29-1, the J gene TRBJ2-7; no clear D. The V end lost 4 bases, the J end lost 0 bases, and 10 bases lay between the germline ends. Germline loops: CDR1 SQVTM, CDR2 ANQGSEA. There are 13 residues in the CDR3. The CDR3 loop is CSVGGRRSYEQYL. In DNA, the CDR3 is TGCAGCGTTGGAGGCAGGCGCTCCTACGAGCAGTACCTC.

This clonotype has just a few counts. This chain connects TRBV28 to TRBJ1-1; the D is unclear. CDR1 is MDHEN, CDR2 SYDVKM, per germline. This CDR3 is built from 13 residues. V lost 0 bases, J lost 6 bases, and 8 bases lay in between. The CDR3 reads CASSLWGSSEAFF. DNA for the CDR3: TGTGCCAGCAGTTTATGGGGAAGTTCTGAAGCTTTCTTT.

In regard to this clonotype: A much more abundant neighbour one base away suggests this may be a read error. The V call is TRBV6-2 or TRBV6-3, the J call TRBJ2-7, with TRBD1 matching over 10 bases. Germline V gene sequence: CDR1 MNHEY, CDR2 SVGEGT. CDR3 length equals 17 residues. The CDR3 region has the DNA TGTGTCAGCAGCCTTCCGGGACAGGGGATTCCCGCCTACGAGCAGTACTTC. Its translation: CVSSLPGQGIPAYEQYF.

This clonotype was seen more than once but under ten times. This chain links TRBV11-3 with TRBJ2-5; 7 nucleotides line up with TRBD1. The CDR3 spans 14 residues. The germline CDR1 and CDR2 sequences are SGHNT and YENEEA. The V and J ends lost 5 bases and 2 bases, in that order; junction bases with no gene match: 5. The CDR3 loop is CASSPRDRQETQYF. The CDR3 nucleotides are TGTGCCAGCAGCCCCCGGGACAGACAAGAGACCCAGTACTTC. Full variable domain (missing parts from reference TRBV11-3 and TRBJ2-5): EAGVVQSPRYKIIEKKQPVAFWCNPISGHNTLYWYLQNLGQGPELLIRYENEEAVDDSQLPKDRFSAERLKGVDSTLKIQPAELGDSAVYLCASSPRDRQETQYFGPGTRLLVL.

The rearrangement uses TRBV25-1 and TRBJ1-3, with D tentatively TRBD1 (5 bases). Trimming left V 4 bases short and J 4 bases short, with 11 bases between. The CDR3 sequence is 14 residues long. Germline V gene lookup returns CDR1 MGHDK and CDR2 SYGVNS. For the CDR3, the DNA is TGTGCCAGCAGTGTGGCGGGGCCCGGAAACACCATATATTTT. This encodes CASSVAGPGNTIYF.